This is a list of T cell receptor beta chains from one sample in a study of human T cells and chemical hapten exposure. One entry per CDR3 protein, called by TCRdb with MiXCR from the RACE reads. This table has over 55,000 distinct CDR3 sequences, around 11% appearing once. The source was whole blood, collected in connection with sensitization to the hapten diphenylcyclopropenone (DPC). All receptors come from a man younger than 40 with alopecia areata. Some clones in this sample may be carry-over from other donors' samples. Each CDR3 is given with its conserved first and last residue. The D gene is left open where the match is weak. Some rows mark clone size as missing; the rest say once, few, many or name a class of expanded clone.

clone_size: many; v_call: TRBV20-1; d_call: -; j_call: TRBJ2-7; cdr3_aa: CSASLNSYEQYF; cdr3_nt: TGCAGTGCTAGCCTTAACTCCTACGAGCAGTACTTC
clone_size: many; v_call: TRBV12-3/TRBV12-4; d_call: TRBD1; j_call: TRBJ1-1; cdr3_aa: CASRLSGQWANTEAFF; cdr3_nt: TGTGCCAGCAGACTATCGGGACAGTGGGCTAACACTGAAGCTTTCTTT
clone_size: -; v_call: TRBV3-1; d_call: -; j_call: TRBJ1-1; cdr3_aa: CASSQAGWGTEAFF; cdr3_nt: TGTGCCAGCAGCCAGGCAGGGTGGGGCACTGAAGCTTTCTTT
clone_size: few; v_call: TRBV5-4; d_call: -; j_call: TRBJ1-5; cdr3_aa: CASSLNRDQPQHF; cdr3_nt: TGTGCCAGCAGCTTGAATAGGGATCAGCCCCAGCATTTT
clone_size: many; v_call: TRBV29-1; d_call: -; j_call: TRBJ1-1; cdr3_aa: CSVESRQEVTEAFF; cdr3_nt: TGCAGCGTTGAAAGTCGCCAGGAGGTCACTGAAGCTTTCTTT
clone_size: -; v_call: TRBV6-2/TRBV6-3; d_call: -; j_call: TRBJ2-1; cdr3_aa: CASSLGTVSYNEQFF; cdr3_nt: TGTGCCAGCAGTTTAGGGACCGTCTCCTACAATGAGCAGTTCTTC
clone_size: few; v_call: TRBV11-2; d_call: TRBD1; j_call: TRBJ1-3; cdr3_aa: CASSAGTVYTIYF; cdr3_nt: TGTGCCAGCAGCGCGGGGACAGTATACACCATATATTTT
clone_size: few; v_call: TRBV20-1; d_call: -; j_call: TRBJ1-2; cdr3_aa: CSAIFPPGANYGYTF; cdr3_nt: TGCAGTGCTATTTTCCCCCCAGGAGCTAACTATGGCTACACCTTC
clone_size: few; v_call: TRBV5-1; d_call: -; j_call: TRBJ1-2; cdr3_aa: CASSSTTANYGYTF; cdr3_nt: TGCGCCAGCAGCTCGACGACAGCTAACTATGGCTACACCTTC
clone_size: -; v_call: TRBV29-1; d_call: TRBD1; j_call: TRBJ2-7; cdr3_aa: CSVRTGSSYEQYF; cdr3_nt: TGCAGCGTCAGGACAGGGAGCTCCTACGAGCAGTACTTC
clone_size: -; v_call: TRBV28; d_call: -; j_call: TRBJ1-2; cdr3_aa: CASTQTDYGYTF; cdr3_nt: TGTGCCAGCACCCAGACGGACTATGGCTACACCTTC
clone_size: few; v_call: TRBV28; d_call: TRBD1; j_call: TRBJ1-2; cdr3_aa: CASSLTGGGYGYTF; cdr3_nt: TGTGCCAGCAGTCTTACAGGGGGCGGCTATGGCTACACCTTC
clone_size: many; v_call: TRBV29-1; d_call: TRBD1; j_call: TRBJ2-7; cdr3_aa: CSVEFRQGNDFEQYF; cdr3_nt: TGCAGCGTTGAATTCCGACAGGGGAACGACTTCGAGCAGTACTTC
clone_size: few; v_call: TRBV3-1; d_call: -; j_call: TRBJ2-2; cdr3_aa: CASSRGGDRSELFF; cdr3_nt: TGTGCCAGCAGCCGAGGAGGCGACAGGTCGGAGCTGTTTTTT
clone_size: many; v_call: TRBV2; d_call: TRBD1; j_call: TRBJ2-6; cdr3_aa: CASRTSTGAGANVLTF; cdr3_nt: TGTGCCAGCAGGACCTCAACAGGGGCTGGGGCCAACGTCCTGACTTTC
clone_size: many; v_call: TRBV7-2; d_call: -; j_call: TRBJ1-5; cdr3_aa: CASSLDYQPQHF; cdr3_nt: TGTGCCAGCAGCTTAGACTATCAGCCCCAGCATTTT
clone_size: many; v_call: TRBV6-5; d_call: -; j_call: TRBJ1-2; cdr3_aa: CASSYTGRNLYGYTF; cdr3_nt: TGTGCCAGCAGTTACACGGGACGGAACCTCTATGGCTACACCTTC
clone_size: -; v_call: TRBV5-1; d_call: TRBD1; j_call: TRBJ2-3; cdr3_aa: CASSRGQVRTDTQYF; cdr3_nt: TGCGCCAGCAGCCGGGGACAGGTCCGCACAGATACGCAGTATTTT
clone_size: -; v_call: TRBV19; d_call: -; j_call: TRBJ2-2; cdr3_aa: CASSPNRGQAGAPTGELFF; cdr3_nt: TGTGCCAGTAGTCCCAATAGAGGTCAGGCGGGGGCCCCCACCGGGGAGCTGTTTTTT
clone_size: -; v_call: TRBV7-8; d_call: -; j_call: TRBJ1-1; cdr3_aa: CASSTTGVGTEAFF; cdr3_nt: TGTGCCAGCAGCACGACCGGTGTCGGGACTGAAGCTTTCTTT
clone_size: few; v_call: TRBV19; d_call: -; j_call: TRBJ1-2; cdr3_aa: CATKTGLDGYTF; cdr3_nt: TGTGCCACTAAGACCGGATTAGATGGCTACACCTTC
clone_size: many; v_call: TRBV20-1; d_call: TRBD1; j_call: TRBJ2-7; cdr3_aa: CSATPGTGREQYF; cdr3_nt: TGCAGTGCCACCCCCGGGACAGGGCGCGAGCAGTACTTC
clone_size: few; v_call: TRBV7-8; d_call: -; j_call: TRBJ1-1; cdr3_aa: CASSSRRGAEVFF; cdr3_nt: TGTGCCAGCAGCTCCCGCAGGGGCGCTGAAGTTTTCTTT